Given below is one T cell receptor (beta chain) in context. These data are taken from a study of CD8 T cells in Susac syndrome. An amount of RNA that ranged from roughly 0.45 to 1 ug was reverse transcribed with random hexamers. Via MiXCR, TCRdb re-called the immunoSEQ multiplex PCR reads, giving one row per CDR3 protein. Of about 89,000 distinct CDR3 sequences listed, approximately 92% are singletons. The junction had 8 bases not matched to a gene; V was cut back by 3 bases and J by 4 bases. The CDR3 extends over 15 amino acids. From germline, CDR1 is SGDLS and CDR2 YYNGEE. This clonotype was sampled from a human donor in good health. V and J are TRBV9 and TRBJ1-1; the match to TRBD1 covers 8 bases. The sequenced sample consisted of CD8+ T cells from PBMCs. CDR3 nucleotides: TGTGCCAGCAGCGACCCCCAGGGGGCTGGCACTGAAGCTTTCTTT. It yields the protein CASSDPQGAGTEAFF.